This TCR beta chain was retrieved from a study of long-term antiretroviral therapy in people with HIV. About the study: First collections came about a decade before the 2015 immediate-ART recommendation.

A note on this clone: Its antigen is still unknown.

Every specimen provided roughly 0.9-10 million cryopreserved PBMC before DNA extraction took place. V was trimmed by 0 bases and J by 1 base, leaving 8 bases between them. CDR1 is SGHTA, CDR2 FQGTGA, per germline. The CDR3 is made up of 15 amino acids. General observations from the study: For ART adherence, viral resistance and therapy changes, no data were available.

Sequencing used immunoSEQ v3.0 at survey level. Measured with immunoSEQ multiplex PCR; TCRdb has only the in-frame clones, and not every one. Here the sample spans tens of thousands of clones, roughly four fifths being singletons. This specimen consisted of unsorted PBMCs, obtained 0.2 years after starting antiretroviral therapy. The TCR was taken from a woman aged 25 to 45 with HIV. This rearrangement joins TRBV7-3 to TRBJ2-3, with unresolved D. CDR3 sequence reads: CASSLTNRGTDTQYF. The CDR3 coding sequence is TGTGCCAGCAGCTTAACGAATAGGGGCACAGATACGCAGTATTTT.